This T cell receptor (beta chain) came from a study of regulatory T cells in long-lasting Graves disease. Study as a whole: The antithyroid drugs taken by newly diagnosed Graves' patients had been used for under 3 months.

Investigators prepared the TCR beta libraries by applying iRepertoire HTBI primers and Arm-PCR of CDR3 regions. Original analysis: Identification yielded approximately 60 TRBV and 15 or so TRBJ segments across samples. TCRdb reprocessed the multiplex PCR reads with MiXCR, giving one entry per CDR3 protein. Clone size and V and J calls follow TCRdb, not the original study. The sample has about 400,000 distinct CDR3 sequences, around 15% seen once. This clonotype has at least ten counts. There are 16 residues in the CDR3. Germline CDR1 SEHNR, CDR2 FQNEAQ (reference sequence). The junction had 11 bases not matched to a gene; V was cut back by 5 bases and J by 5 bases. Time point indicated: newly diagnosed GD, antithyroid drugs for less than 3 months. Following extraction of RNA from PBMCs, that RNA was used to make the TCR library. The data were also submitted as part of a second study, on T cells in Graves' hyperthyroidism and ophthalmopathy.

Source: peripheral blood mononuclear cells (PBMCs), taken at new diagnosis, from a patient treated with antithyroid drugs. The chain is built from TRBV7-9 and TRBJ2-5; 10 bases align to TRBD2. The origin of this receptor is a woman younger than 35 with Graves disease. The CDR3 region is CASSRSLAGAQETQYF. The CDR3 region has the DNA TGTGCCAGCAGCCGAAGTCTAGCGGGGGCTCAGGAGACCCAGTACTTC.